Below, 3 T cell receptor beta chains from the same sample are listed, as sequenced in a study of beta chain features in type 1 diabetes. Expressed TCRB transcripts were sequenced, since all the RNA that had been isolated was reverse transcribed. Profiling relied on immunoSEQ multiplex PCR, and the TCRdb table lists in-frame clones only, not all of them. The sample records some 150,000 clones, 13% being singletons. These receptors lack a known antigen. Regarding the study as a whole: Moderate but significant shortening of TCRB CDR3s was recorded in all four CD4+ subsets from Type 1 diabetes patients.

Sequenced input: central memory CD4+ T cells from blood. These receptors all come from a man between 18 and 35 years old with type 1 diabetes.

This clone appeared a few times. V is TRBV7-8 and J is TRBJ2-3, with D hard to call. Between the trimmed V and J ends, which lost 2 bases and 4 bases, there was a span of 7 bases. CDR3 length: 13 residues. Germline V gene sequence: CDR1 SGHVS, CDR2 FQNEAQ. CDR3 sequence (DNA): TGTGCCAGCAGCTTACCGACGGCAGATACGCAGTATTTT. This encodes CASSLPTADTQYF.

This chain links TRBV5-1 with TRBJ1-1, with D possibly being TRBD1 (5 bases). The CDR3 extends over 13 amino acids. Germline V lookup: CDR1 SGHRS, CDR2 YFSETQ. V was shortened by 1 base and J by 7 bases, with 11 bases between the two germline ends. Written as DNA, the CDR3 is TGCGCCAGCAGCTTGCCTCCCGACAGTGAAGCTTTCTTT. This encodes CASSLPPDSEAFF.

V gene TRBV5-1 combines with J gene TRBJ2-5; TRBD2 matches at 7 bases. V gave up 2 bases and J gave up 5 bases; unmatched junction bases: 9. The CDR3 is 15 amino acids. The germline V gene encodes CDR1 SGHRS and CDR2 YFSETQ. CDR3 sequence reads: CASSFGLVIRETQYF. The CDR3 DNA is TGCGCCAGCAGCTTCGGACTAGTTATTCGTGAGACCCAGTACTTC. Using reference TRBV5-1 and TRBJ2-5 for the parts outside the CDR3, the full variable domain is KAGVTQTPRYLIKTRGQQVTLSCSPISGHRSVSWYQQTPGQGLQFLFEYFSETQRNKGNFPGRFSGRQFSNSRSEMNVSTLELGDSALYLCASSFGLVIRETQYFGPGTRLLVL.